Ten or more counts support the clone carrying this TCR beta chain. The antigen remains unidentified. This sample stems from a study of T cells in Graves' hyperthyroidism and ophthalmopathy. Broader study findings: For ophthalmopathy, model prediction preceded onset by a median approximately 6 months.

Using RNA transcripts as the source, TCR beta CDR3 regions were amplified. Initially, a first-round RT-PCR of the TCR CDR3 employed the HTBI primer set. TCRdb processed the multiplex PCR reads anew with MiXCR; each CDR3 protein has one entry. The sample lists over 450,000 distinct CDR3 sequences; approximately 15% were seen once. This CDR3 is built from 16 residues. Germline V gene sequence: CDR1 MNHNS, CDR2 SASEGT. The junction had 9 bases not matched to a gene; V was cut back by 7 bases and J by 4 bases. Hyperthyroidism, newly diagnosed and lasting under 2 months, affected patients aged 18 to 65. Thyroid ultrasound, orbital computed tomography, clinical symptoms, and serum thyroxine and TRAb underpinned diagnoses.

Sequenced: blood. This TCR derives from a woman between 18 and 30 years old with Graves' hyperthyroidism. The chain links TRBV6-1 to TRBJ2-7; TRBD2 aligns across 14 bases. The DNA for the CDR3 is TGTGCCAGCAAAGCTGGGACTAGCGGGGGATCATACGAGCAGTACTTC. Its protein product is CASKAGTSGGSYEQYF.